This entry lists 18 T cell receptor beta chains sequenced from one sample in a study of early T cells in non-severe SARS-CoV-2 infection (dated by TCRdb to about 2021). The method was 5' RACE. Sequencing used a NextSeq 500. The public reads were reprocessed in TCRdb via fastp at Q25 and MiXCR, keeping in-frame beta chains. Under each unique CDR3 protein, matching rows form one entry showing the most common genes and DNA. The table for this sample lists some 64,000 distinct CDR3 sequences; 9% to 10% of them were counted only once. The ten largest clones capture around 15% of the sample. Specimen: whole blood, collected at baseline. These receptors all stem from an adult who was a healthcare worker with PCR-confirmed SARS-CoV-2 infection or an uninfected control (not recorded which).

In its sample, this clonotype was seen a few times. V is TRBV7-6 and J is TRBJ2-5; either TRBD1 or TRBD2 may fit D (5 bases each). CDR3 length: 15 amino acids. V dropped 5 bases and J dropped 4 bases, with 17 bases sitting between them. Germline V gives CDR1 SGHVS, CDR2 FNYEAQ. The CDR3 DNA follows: TGTGCCAGCAGCCTAGGGACCCTTCCCGGAGAGACCCAGTACTTC. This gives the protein CASSLGTLPGETQYF.

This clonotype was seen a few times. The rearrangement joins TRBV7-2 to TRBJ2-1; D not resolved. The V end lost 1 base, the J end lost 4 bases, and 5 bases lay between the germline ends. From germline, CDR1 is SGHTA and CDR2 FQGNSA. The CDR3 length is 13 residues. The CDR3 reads CASSLVRYNEQFF. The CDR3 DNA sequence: TGTGCCAGCAGCTTAGTCAGGTACAATGAGCAGTTCTTC. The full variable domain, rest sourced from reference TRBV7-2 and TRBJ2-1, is GAGVSQSPSNKVTEKGKDVELRCDPISGHTALYWYRQSLGQGLEFLIYFQGNSAPDKSGLPSDRFSAERTGGSVSTLTIQRTQQEDSAVYLCASSLVRYNEQFFGPGTRLTVL.

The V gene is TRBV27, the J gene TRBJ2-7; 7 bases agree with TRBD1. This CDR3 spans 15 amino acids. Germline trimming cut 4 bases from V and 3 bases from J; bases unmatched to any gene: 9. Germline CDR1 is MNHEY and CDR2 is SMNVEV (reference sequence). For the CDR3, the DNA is TGTGCCAGCAGTTCAAACCGGGACAGATACTACGAGCAGTACTTC. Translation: CASSSNRDRYYEQYF.

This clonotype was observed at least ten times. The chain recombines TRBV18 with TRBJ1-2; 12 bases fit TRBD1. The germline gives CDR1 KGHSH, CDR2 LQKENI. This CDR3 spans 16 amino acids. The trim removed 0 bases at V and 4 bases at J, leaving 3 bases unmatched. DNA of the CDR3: TGTGCCAGCTCACCACCGGGACAGGGGGCTTTCTATGGCTACACCTTC. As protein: CASSPPGQGAFYGYTF.

The CDR3 loop reads CASSSTVVDTEAFF. The CDR3 DNA reads as TGTGCCAGCAGTTCCACCGTTGTGGACACTGAAGCTTTCTTT. The chain is built from TRBV12-3 or TRBV12-4 and TRBJ1-1; D unclear. CDR3 length: 14 amino acids. Deletions cut 4 bases from V and 3 bases from J, with 12 bases between.

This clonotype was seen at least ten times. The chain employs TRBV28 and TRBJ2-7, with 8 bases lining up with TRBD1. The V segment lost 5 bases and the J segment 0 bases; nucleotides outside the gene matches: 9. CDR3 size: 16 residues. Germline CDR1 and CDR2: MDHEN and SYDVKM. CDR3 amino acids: CASSPPTGASSYEQYF. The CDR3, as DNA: TGTGCCAGCAGTCCGCCGACAGGGGCAAGCTCCTACGAGCAGTACTTC.

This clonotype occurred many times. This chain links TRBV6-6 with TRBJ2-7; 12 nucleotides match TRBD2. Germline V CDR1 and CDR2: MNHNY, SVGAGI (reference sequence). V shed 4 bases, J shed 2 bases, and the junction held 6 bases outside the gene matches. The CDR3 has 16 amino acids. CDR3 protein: CASSSLTSGRPYEQYF. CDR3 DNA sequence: TGTGCCAGCAGTTCCCTGACTAGCGGGAGACCCTACGAGCAGTACTTC.

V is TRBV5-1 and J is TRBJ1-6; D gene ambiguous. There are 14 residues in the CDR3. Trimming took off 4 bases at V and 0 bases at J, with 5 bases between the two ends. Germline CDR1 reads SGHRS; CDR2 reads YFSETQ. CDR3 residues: CASSPSSYNSPLHF. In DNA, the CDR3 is TGCGCCAGCAGCCCCAGCTCCTATAATTCACCCCTCCACTTT.

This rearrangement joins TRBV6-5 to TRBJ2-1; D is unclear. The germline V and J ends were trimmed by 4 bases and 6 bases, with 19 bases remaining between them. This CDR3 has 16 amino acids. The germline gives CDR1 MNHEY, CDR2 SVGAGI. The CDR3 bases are TGTGCCAGCAGTTTAGCTCCGTGGTACTCTCGCAATGAGCAGTTCTTC. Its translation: CASSLAPWYSRNEQFF.

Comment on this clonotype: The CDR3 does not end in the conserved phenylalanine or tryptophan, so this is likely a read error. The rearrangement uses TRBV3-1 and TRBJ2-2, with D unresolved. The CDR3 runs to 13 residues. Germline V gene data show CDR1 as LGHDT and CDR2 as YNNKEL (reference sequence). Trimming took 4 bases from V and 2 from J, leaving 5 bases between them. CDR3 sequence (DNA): TGTGCCAGCAGCCTAGTAAACACCGGGGAGCTGTTTCTT. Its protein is CASSLVNTGELFL.

CDR3 nucleotides: TGTGCCACTAGGAGGGGGGCGACTAACCTTAATCAGCCCCAGCATTTT. Protein product: CATRRGATNLNQPQHF. The chain employs TRBV11-3 and TRBJ1-5, with D perhaps TRBD1 (6 bases). V lost 10 bases and J 4 bases, leaving 23 bases between the germline ends. This CDR3 region has 16 residues. The germline CDR1 and CDR2 sequences are SGHNT and YENEEA.

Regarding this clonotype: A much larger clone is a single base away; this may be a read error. Here the CDR3 DNA reads TGTTCCAGCAGTTTCCCTAGCAGCTACGAGCAGTACTTC. This translates into CSSSFPSSYEQYF. This rearrangement joins TRBV12-3 or TRBV12-4 to TRBJ2-7, with D maybe TRBD2 (5 bases). The length of the CDR3 is 13 residues.

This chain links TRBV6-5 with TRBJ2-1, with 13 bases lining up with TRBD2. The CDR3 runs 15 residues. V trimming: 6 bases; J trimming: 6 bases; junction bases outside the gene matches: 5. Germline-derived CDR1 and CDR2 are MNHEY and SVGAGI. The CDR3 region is CASRGGLAGINEQFF. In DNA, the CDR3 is TGTGCCAGCAGGGGGGGACTAGCGGGAATCAATGAGCAGTTCTTC.

CDR3 bases: TGTGCCAGCAGTTACTCCGGGACTACTCGTGAGCAGTTCTTC. Translation: CASSYSGTTREQFF. This chain joins TRBV6-2 or TRBV6-3 and TRBJ2-1; 7 bases line up with TRBD2. Germline V gene data show CDR1 as MNHEY and CDR2 as SVGEGT. The CDR3 has 14 amino acids. The J segment lost 9 bases and the V segment lost 0 bases, leaving 5 bases of the junction unmatched.

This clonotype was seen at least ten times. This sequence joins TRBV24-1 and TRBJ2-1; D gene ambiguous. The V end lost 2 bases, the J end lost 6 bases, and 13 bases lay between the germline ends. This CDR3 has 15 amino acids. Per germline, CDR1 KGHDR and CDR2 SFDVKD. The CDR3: CATSDSLHPRNEQFF. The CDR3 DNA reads TGTGCCACCAGTGATTCGCTCCACCCCCGCAATGAGCAGTTCTTC.

The CDR3 coding sequence is TGTGCCACCAGTGATATCGGCGGGGCAAACACCGGGGAGCTGTTTTTT. This gives the protein CATSDIGGANTGELFF. The rearrangement links TRBV24-1 to TRBJ2-2; tentatively, D is TRBD2 (6 bases). Germline loops: CDR1 KGHDR, CDR2 SFDVKD. V shed 3 bases and J shed 2 bases, with 12 bases lying between them. The CDR3 covers 16 residues.

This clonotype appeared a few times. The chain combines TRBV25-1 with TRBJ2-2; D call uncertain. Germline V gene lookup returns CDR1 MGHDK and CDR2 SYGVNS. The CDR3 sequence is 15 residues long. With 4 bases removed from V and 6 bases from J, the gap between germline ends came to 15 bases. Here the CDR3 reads CASSARTGFAGELFF. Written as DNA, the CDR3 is TGTGCCAGCAGTGCCCGGACCGGATTCGCCGGGGAGCTGTTTTTT.

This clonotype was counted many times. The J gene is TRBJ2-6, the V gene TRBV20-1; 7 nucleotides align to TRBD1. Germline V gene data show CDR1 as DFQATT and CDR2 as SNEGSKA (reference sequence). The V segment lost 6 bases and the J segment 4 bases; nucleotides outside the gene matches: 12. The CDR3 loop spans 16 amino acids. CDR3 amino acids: CSAGTVFSFGANVLTF. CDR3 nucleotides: TGCAGTGCAGGGACAGTCTTTAGTTTCGGGGCCAACGTCCTGACTTTC.